This TCR beta chain was sequenced during a study of T cells in Graves' hyperthyroidism and ophthalmopathy. Notes on the study in general: Model output signaled ophthalmopathy a median 6.5 months ahead of onset.

CDR3 length equals 15 residues. Germline V gene lookup returns CDR1 SQVTM and CDR2 ANQGSEA. V trimming: 3 bases; J trimming: 0 bases; junction bases outside the gene matches: 6. At least ten counts were recorded for this clonotype. The antigen remains undetermined. Amplification of TCR beta CDR3 regions used RNA as the template. During a first-round RT-PCR of the TCR CDR3, the HTBI primer set was used. MiXCR was run by TCRdb on the multiplex PCR reads, yielding one entry per CDR3 protein. Of approximately 610,000 distinct CDR3 sequences in the sample, 14% to 15% were seen once. V usage is TRBV29-1 and J usage is TRBJ2-7; 9 bases agree with TRBD1. The sample comprised blood. This sequence was found in a woman aged 40 to 49 with Graves' ophthalmopathy. The CDR3: CSVEKGTGSSYEQYF. CDR3 bases: TGCAGCGTTGAGAAAGGGACAGGGAGCTCCTACGAGCAGTACTTC.